This passage covers 8 T cell receptor beta chains from one sample sequenced in a study of human T cells and chemical hapten exposure. Time point in this sample: patch test 1, 2 weeks after DPC sensitization. Treatment indicated: therapeutic diphenylcyclopropenone sensitization with weekly scalp DPC. TCRdb re-called the RACE reads with MiXCR, one entry per CDR3 protein. The table has around 300,000 distinct CDR3 sequences, around 6.9% seen once. This specimen was whole blood, taken in connection with sensitization to the hapten diphenylcyclopropenone (DPC). The receptors originated from a woman aged 18-30 years with alopecia areata. Some clones in this sample may be carry-over from other donors' samples.

This chain links TRBV6-5 with TRBJ2-7; 11 bases fit TRBD1. The V segment lost 8 bases and the J segment 5 bases; nucleotides outside the gene matches: 5. The CDR3 consists of 13 residues. Germline CDR1 is MNHEY and CDR2 is SVGAGI. CDR3 residues: CASQRDRGNEQYF. In DNA, the CDR3 is TGTGCCAGCCAGCGGGACAGGGGGAACGAGCAGTACTTC.

CDR3 nucleotides: TGTGCTAGTGGTTTGGCCTCGAGAGGCACGCAGTATTTT. This codes for CASGLASRGTQYF. The V and J genes are TRBV12-5 and TRBJ2-3, with D uncertain. Germline loops: CDR1 LGHNT, CDR2 FRNRAP. The CDR3 has 13 amino acids. The V and J ends lost 1 base and 9 bases respectively, with 11 bases between them. Supplemented by reference TRBV12-5 and TRBJ2-3, the full variable domain reads DARVTQTPRHKVTEMGQEVTMRCQPILGHNTVFWYRQTMMQGLELLAYFRNRAPLDDSGMPKDRFSAEMPDATLATLKIQPSEPRDSAVYFCASGLASRGTQYFGPGTRLTVL.

In its sample, this clonotype was seen many times. V gene TRBV6-5 combines with J gene TRBJ1-1; D gene unclear. V lost 6 bases and J 1 base, leaving 12 bases between the germline ends. The germline V gene has CDR1 MNHEY and CDR2 SVGAGI. The CDR3 sequence is 14 residues long. The CDR3 here is CASSSGVGNTEAFF. For the CDR3, the DNA is TGTGCCAGCAGCTCCGGGGTGGGGAACACTGAAGCTTTCTTT.

This clonotype was seen many times. The gene calls are TRBV4-2 and TRBJ2-7, with D possibly matching TRBD1 (5 bases). Looked up from germline, CDR1 is LGHNA and CDR2 is YNFKEQ. Trimming took off 0 bases at V and 6 bases at J, with 15 bases between the two ends. The CDR3 is 15 amino acids. CDR3 amino acids: CASSQDVQGMSEQYF. The CDR3 nucleotides are TGTGCCAGCAGCCAAGACGTGCAGGGTATGTCCGAGCAGTACTTC.

This clonotype was counted between two and nine times. With a much larger clone just one base away, this may be a read error. The V call is TRBV12-3 or TRBV12-4, the J call TRBJ2-6; a weak D match, TRBD1 (5 bases). CDR3 size: 15 residues. CDR3 bases: TGTACCAGCAGTCCTCACAGGTCTGGGGCCAACGTCCTGACTTTC. Translation gives CTSSPHRSGANVLTF.

V gene TRBV29-1 combines with J gene TRBJ1-2; D unresolved. V dropped 4 bases and J dropped 0 bases, with 9 bases sitting between them. Germline V lookup: CDR1 SQVTM, CDR2 ANQGSEA. This CDR3 has 13 residues. This CDR3 reads CSVGDLANYGYTF. DNA for the CDR3: TGCAGCGTTGGTGACCTAGCTAACTATGGCTACACCTTC.

This clonotype was detected ten times or more. This sequence joins TRBV6-2 or TRBV6-3 and TRBJ1-1, with D unclear. The ends were cut back, 1 base at V and 3 bases at J, with 0 bases in the middle. The CDR3 totals 11 residues. Germline lookup yields CDR1 MNHEY and CDR2 SVGEGT. CDR3 in amino acids: CASSYYTEAFF. CDR3 DNA: TGTGCCAGCAGTTACTACACTGAAGCTTTCTTT.

This clonotype was detected only a few times. The V and J genes are TRBV10-2 and TRBJ1-5; the match to TRBD1 covers 7 bases. In germline, CDR1 is WSHSY, CDR2 SAAADI. There are 17 residues in the CDR3. With V trimmed by 5 bases and J by 0 bases, 10 bases remained unmatched. As DNA, the CDR3 is TGCGCCAGCAGTAGGGGGACAGAGGGGTATAGCAATCAGCCCCAGCATTTT. Its protein is CASSRGTEGYSNQPQHF.